These T cell receptor beta chains were read from a single sample in a study of vaccination effects on CD4 cells after COVID-19. Repertoires were generated with immunoSEQ multiplex PCR, while TCRdb's copy carries only in-frame clones and drops some. This table has roughly 30,000 clones, around 73% appearing once. These TCRs' antigens remain unknown. The material was CD4+ T cells from PBMCs cultured with HCoV-OC43 spike peptides, obtained before COVID-19 vaccination. These receptors were taken from a human donor who received a COVID-19 vaccine. Each CDR3 is given with its conserved first and last residue. The order of the fields is CDR3 DNA, CDR3 protein, V gene, D gene, clone size, J gene. D genes are given only for firm matches. Clone size is not always given. Where it is, it says once, few, many or a class for expanded clones.

cdr3_nt: TGTGCCTGGAGTTCTGGGAGACACAGGGTGAACACTGAAGCTTTCTTT
cdr3_aa: CAWSSGRHRVNTEAFF
v_call: TRBV30
d_call: .
clone_size: .
j_call: TRBJ1-1

cdr3_nt: TGTGCCAGCAGTTCATTAGGACTAGCCTACGAGCAGTACTTC
cdr3_aa: CASSSLGLAYEQYF
v_call: TRBV6-5
d_call: TRBD2
clone_size: .
j_call: TRBJ2-7

cdr3_nt: TGTGCCAGCAGTTTCGCGGACAGGGTGAGTGGCTACACCTTC
cdr3_aa: CASSFADRVSGYTF
v_call: TRBV27
d_call: TRBD1
clone_size: .
j_call: TRBJ1-2

cdr3_nt: TGTGCCATCAGTGGAACCGGGACAGGGGGCGTAGGCTATGGCTACACCTTC
cdr3_aa: CAISGTGTGGVGYGYTF
v_call: TRBV10-3
d_call: TRBD1
clone_size: .
j_call: TRBJ1-2

cdr3_nt: TGCGCCAGCAGCCCATGGACTTTCCAAGAGACCCAGTACTTC
cdr3_aa: CASSPWTFQETQYF
v_call: TRBV5-1
d_call: .
clone_size: .
j_call: TRBJ2-5

cdr3_nt: TGTGCCAGCGGACAGGGAAGAGTAGTGGAGACCCAGTACTTC
cdr3_aa: CASGQGRVVETQYF
v_call: TRBV27
d_call: TRBD1
clone_size: .
j_call: TRBJ2-5

cdr3_nt: TGTGCCAGCAGTTATGGGCAGGGGGTACTTGGCTACACCTTC
cdr3_aa: CASSYGQGVLGYTF
v_call: TRBV6-2/TRBV6-3
d_call: TRBD1
clone_size: .
j_call: TRBJ1-2

cdr3_nt: TGCAGTGCTAGTGGGACTAGCAGCAATGAGCAGTTCTTC
cdr3_aa: CSASGTSSNEQFF
v_call: TRBV20-1
d_call: TRBD2
clone_size: .
j_call: TRBJ2-1

cdr3_nt: TGTGCCAGCTCATCCCGGGACTTGAATCAGCCCCAGCATTTT
cdr3_aa: CASSSRDLNQPQHF
v_call: TRBV18
d_call: .
clone_size: few
j_call: TRBJ1-5

cdr3_nt: TGTGCCAGCAGCAGAGGAAGCGGGGGGGCCGGTGTTGGGCAGTTCTTC
cdr3_aa: CASSRGSGGAGVGQFF
v_call: TRBV11-3
d_call: TRBD2
clone_size: .
j_call: TRBJ2-1

cdr3_nt: TGTGCCAGTAGTATCTCGCCGGGACCCTATGGCTACACCTTC
cdr3_aa: CASSISPGPYGYTF
v_call: TRBV19
d_call: .
clone_size: .
j_call: TRBJ1-2

cdr3_nt: TGTGCCAGCAGGCGGGGACAGGGGGGTGAAGCTTTCTTT
cdr3_aa: CASRRGQGGEAFF
v_call: TRBV2
d_call: TRBD1
clone_size: .
j_call: TRBJ1-1

cdr3_nt: TGTGCCAGCACCGGTTATAGCAATCAGCCCCAGCATTTT
cdr3_aa: CASTGYSNQPQHF
v_call: TRBV12-3/TRBV12-4
d_call: .
clone_size: .
j_call: TRBJ1-5

cdr3_nt: TGTGCCAGCTCACCCACCCAGAACACTGAAGCTTTCTTT
cdr3_aa: CASSPTQNTEAFF
v_call: TRBV18
d_call: .
clone_size: .
j_call: TRBJ1-1

cdr3_nt: TGTGCCAGCAGGTCTGCAGGGGCGCGCGGCTACACCTTC
cdr3_aa: CASRSAGARGYTF
v_call: TRBV28
d_call: .
clone_size: .
j_call: TRBJ1-2

cdr3_nt: TGTGCCAGTAGACAGGGGGCCAACTCTGGGGCCAACGTCCTGACTTTC
cdr3_aa: CASRQGANSGANVLTF
v_call: TRBV19
d_call: TRBD1
clone_size: .
j_call: TRBJ2-6

cdr3_nt: TGCAGTGCTAGTCGACCTAGCGGGAGGGCCACGCATGAGCAGTTCTTC
cdr3_aa: CSASRPSGRATHEQFF
v_call: TRBV20-1
d_call: TRBD2
clone_size: .
j_call: TRBJ2-1

cdr3_nt: TGCGCCAGCAGCTTGAGGGTTTCGGACAATGAGCAGTTCTTC
cdr3_aa: CASSLRVSDNEQFF
v_call: TRBV5-1
d_call: .
clone_size: .
j_call: TRBJ2-1

cdr3_nt: TGTGCCAGCAGCTTAAGCCCGACGGGGAAGTCCTACGAGCAGTACTTC
cdr3_aa: CASSLSPTGKSYEQYF
v_call: TRBV7-9
d_call: .
clone_size: .
j_call: TRBJ2-7

cdr3_nt: TGTGCCAGCAGCTTAGCGACGGGGACAGGGCATAATTCACCCCTCCACTTT
cdr3_aa: CASSLATGTGHNSPLHF
v_call: TRBV11-2
d_call: TRBD1
clone_size: .
j_call: TRBJ1-6

cdr3_nt: TGTGCCAGCAGTGAATACGCTGAGCAGTTCTTC
cdr3_aa: CASSEYAEQFF
v_call: TRBV25-1
d_call: .
clone_size: .
j_call: TRBJ2-1

cdr3_nt: TGCAGCGTTGGACAGGCTTACGAGCAGTACTTC
cdr3_aa: CSVGQAYEQYF
v_call: TRBV29-1
d_call: .
clone_size: few
j_call: TRBJ2-7

cdr3_nt: TGCGCCAGCAGCCCCAACCCGGCGAAGGGAGGGAACACTGAAGCTTTCTTT
cdr3_aa: CASSPNPAKGGNTEAFF
v_call: TRBV4-1
d_call: .
clone_size: .
j_call: TRBJ1-1

cdr3_nt: TGCAGCGGGGCATCGCGCACTTCCTTCTACTACGAGCAGTACTTC
cdr3_aa: CSGASRTSFYYEQYF
v_call: TRBV29-1
d_call: .
clone_size: .
j_call: TRBJ2-7

cdr3_nt: TGTGCCAGTAGTTCCCGACAGGAACTTTCACCCCTCCACTTT
cdr3_aa: CASSSRQELSPLHF
v_call: TRBV19
d_call: .
clone_size: few
j_call: TRBJ1-6

cdr3_nt: TGTGCCACCGGGGGACAGGGCAATCAGCCCCAGCATTTT
cdr3_aa: CATGGQGNQPQHF
v_call: TRBV24-1
d_call: TRBD1
clone_size: .
j_call: TRBJ1-5

cdr3_nt: TGCAGTGCTAGTCCGACTAGCGGGACCAACGAGCAGTACTTC
cdr3_aa: CSASPTSGTNEQYF
v_call: TRBV20-1
d_call: TRBD2
clone_size: .
j_call: TRBJ2-7

cdr3_nt: TGCGCCAGCAGGGGAGGATCGGATGAAAAACTGTTTTTT
cdr3_aa: CASRGGSDEKLFF
v_call: TRBV5-1
d_call: .
clone_size: few
j_call: TRBJ1-4

cdr3_nt: TGTGCCAGCAGCTCACGATATTCGGACGGTGGGAAAGGTGGCTACACCTTC
cdr3_aa: CASSSRYSDGGKGGYTF
v_call: TRBV7-2
d_call: .
clone_size: .
j_call: TRBJ1-2

cdr3_nt: TGTGCCAGCAGCCGGTACAGGGCACTGAACACTGAAGCTTTCTTT
cdr3_aa: CASSRYRALNTEAFF
v_call: TRBV5-4
d_call: .
clone_size: once
j_call: TRBJ1-1

cdr3_nt: TGCGCCAGCAGACGGGACGGAGGGGCCACTGAAGCTTTCTTT
cdr3_aa: CASRRDGGATEAFF
v_call: TRBV5-1
d_call: .
clone_size: .
j_call: TRBJ1-1

cdr3_nt: TGTGCCAGCAGCTTGGCTAGCGGGGGGGCCTACGAGCAGTACTTC
cdr3_aa: CASSLASGGAYEQYF
v_call: TRBV5-5
d_call: TRBD2
clone_size: once
j_call: TRBJ2-7

cdr3_nt: TGTGCCAGCAGCCGGGATTTCGGCTATGGCTACACCTTC
cdr3_aa: CASSRDFGYGYTF
v_call: TRBV7-9
d_call: .
clone_size: .
j_call: TRBJ1-2

cdr3_nt: TGTGCCAGCAGTTTGGGTGCTGGGGGCGCCTCCTACGAGCAGTACTTC
cdr3_aa: CASSLGAGGASYEQYF
v_call: TRBV28
d_call: .
clone_size: few
j_call: TRBJ2-7

cdr3_nt: TGTGCCACCAGCAGAGCTAAGGGGGCCTATGGCTACACCTTC
cdr3_aa: CATSRAKGAYGYTF
v_call: TRBV15
d_call: TRBD1
clone_size: .
j_call: TRBJ1-2

cdr3_nt: TGTGCCAGCAGCAGCAGTAACTCTGGGGCCAACGTCCTGACTTTC
cdr3_aa: CASSSSNSGANVLTF
v_call: TRBV5-4
d_call: .
clone_size: many
j_call: TRBJ2-6

cdr3_nt: TGCGCCAGCAGCTTGGGTGACAGGGGGGATGGCTACACCTTC
cdr3_aa: CASSLGDRGDGYTF
v_call: TRBV5-1
d_call: TRBD1
clone_size: .
j_call: TRBJ1-2

cdr3_nt: TGCGCCAGCAGCCAACCTCCGGGACTAGCAGAGGGGCCCACAGATACGCAGTATTTT
cdr3_aa: CASSQPPGLAEGPTDTQYF
v_call: TRBV4-1
d_call: TRBD2
clone_size: .
j_call: TRBJ2-3